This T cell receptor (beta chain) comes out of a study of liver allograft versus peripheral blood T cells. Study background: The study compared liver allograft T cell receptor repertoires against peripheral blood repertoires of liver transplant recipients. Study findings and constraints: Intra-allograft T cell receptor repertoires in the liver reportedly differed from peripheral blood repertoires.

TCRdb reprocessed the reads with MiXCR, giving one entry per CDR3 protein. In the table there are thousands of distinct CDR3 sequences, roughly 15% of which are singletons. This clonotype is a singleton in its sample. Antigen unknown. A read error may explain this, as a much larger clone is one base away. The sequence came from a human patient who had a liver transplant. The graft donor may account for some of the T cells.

The CDR3 protein is CASSHTGDQPQHF. The CDR3 region has the DNA TGTGCCAGCAGTCACACCGGGGATCAGCCCCAGCATTTT. This chain joins TRBV6-6 and TRBJ1-5; D gene ambiguous. Per germline, CDR1 MNHNY and CDR2 SVGAGI (reference sequence). Trimming cost V 5 bases and J 5 bases, with 10 bases left between them. There are 13 residues in the CDR3.